This T cell receptor beta chain comes out of a study of blood T cells in healthy people across ages. Combining a sample-barcoded 5' primer with a J-beta primer mix, a second PCR ran for 7 to 11 cycles. TCRdb used MiXCR to reprocess the 5' RACE reads, holding one entry per CDR3 protein. The sample contains approximately 1,700,000 distinct CDR3 sequences, roughly two fifths of which appear only once. Germline V gene sequence: CDR1 SGHRS, CDR2 YFSETQ. This CDR3 is 17 amino acids long. About this clonotype: The junction shows a germline mismatch at one end, possibly a read error.

V usage is TRBV5-1 and J usage is TRBJ2-1; 8 nucleotides match TRBD2. The clonotype was recovered from a human donor in good health. Input material: blood. The chain's CDR3 is CASGLGVAGSDYNEQFF. The CDR3 DNA is TGCGCCAGCGGCTTGGGGGTAGCGGGATCCGATTACAATGAGCAGTTCTTC.